Listed here are 3 T cell receptor beta chains from one sample, sequenced in a study of blood T cell repertoires in COVID-19. The method was immunoSEQ multiplex PCR; TCRdb's version includes in-frame clones alone and lacks a portion of them. The table has 140,000 to 150,000 clones, more than 60% seen once; the top ten hold 16%. The material sequenced was peripheral blood. These receptors originate from a man aged 50-59 years with acute or convalescent COVID-19.

The chain combines TRBV5-6 with TRBJ1-5; unclear D gene. Germline lookup yields CDR1 SGHDT and CDR2 YYEEEE. V shed 4 bases and J shed 4 bases, with 18 bases lying between them. This CDR3 has 16 amino acids. As DNA, the CDR3 is TGTGCCAGCAGCCTCCTCACGCAACGGGATAATCAGCCCCAGCATTTT. Translation gives CASSLLTQRDNQPQHF. Variable domain in full (rest from reference TRBV5-6 and TRBJ1-5): DAGVTQSPTHLIKTRGQQVTLRCSPKSGHDTVSWYQQALGQGPQFIFQYYEEEERQRGNFPDRFSGHQFPNYSSELNVNALLLGDSALYLCASSLLTQRDNQPQHFGDGTRLSIL.

The chain employs TRBV27 and TRBJ1-1, with 7 bases identical to TRBD1. The CDR3 loop spans 15 amino acids. Losses at the gene ends were 0 bases for V and 0 bases for J; bases not matched to a gene: 1. Germline V CDR1 and CDR2: MNHEY, SMNVEV (reference sequence). This CDR3 is CASSLSQGVNTEAFF. For the CDR3, the DNA is TGTGCCAGCAGTTTATCCCAGGGGGTGAACACTGAAGCTTTCTTT.

This clone was seen more than once but under ten times. The sample carries other DNA sequences with the same CDR3. V gene TRBV30 combines with J gene TRBJ1-1, with TRBD1 matching over 11 bases. CDR1 GTSNPN and CDR2 SVGIG come from the germline V gene (reference sequence). V shed 0 bases, J shed 4 bases, and the junction held 10 bases outside the gene matches. The CDR3 length is 17 residues. The CDR3 spells CAWSVRTGGTTGTEAFF. CDR3 coding DNA: TGTGCCTGGAGTGTAAGGACAGGGGGCACGACCGGCACTGAAGCTTTCTTT.